This is a list of T cell receptor beta chains from one sample in a study of T-cell memory formation after mild COVID-19. TCRdb used MiXCR to reprocess the 5' RACE reads, holding one entry per CDR3 protein. The profile shows about 540,000 distinct CDR3 sequences, roughly 22% of them singletons. Sequencing used PBMCs or a T cell subset sorted from them (not recorded which). These receptors were collected from an adult woman who had mild COVID-19 (a few samples of this study predate the infection). Cell type and time point are not known. The CDR3 runs from the conserved cysteine through the conserved F or W. A D gene is named only where the DNA matches it firmly. Clone size is not always given. Where it is, it says once, few, many or a class for expanded clones.

D gene	J gene	V gene	clone size	CDR3 length	CDR3 DNA	CDR3 protein
TRBD1	TRBJ1-1	TRBV15	NA	18	TGTGCCACCAGCAGACCAGGACAGGGGAAAACTCAGAACACTGAAGCTTTCTTT	CATSRPGQGKTQNTEAFF
NA	TRBJ2-1	TRBV19	many	14	TGTGCCAGTAGTATCCGGGTGTCTCGGGGTGAGCAGTTCTTC	CASSIRVSRGEQFF
TRBD2	TRBJ2-1	TRBV4-1	few	16	TGCGCCAGCAGCCGAATACTAGCGGGTATTCATAGTGAGCAGTTCTTC	CASSRILAGIHSEQFF
NA	TRBJ2-7	TRBV3-1	few	15	TGTGCCAGCAGCCCCCGGGACTCCGCACGCTACGAGCAGTACTTC	CASSPRDSARYEQYF
TRBD2	TRBJ2-3	TRBV7-9	NA	16	TGTGCCAGCAGCTCTCGGACTAGCGGGGGCACAGATACGCAGTATTTT	CASSSRTSGGTDTQYF
TRBD2	TRBJ2-3	TRBV4-1	NA	18	TGCGCCAGCAGTCAAGGGTCACTAGCGGGGGGGAGCACAGATACGCAGTATTTT	CASSQGSLAGGSTDTQYF
NA	TRBJ2-3	TRBV24-1	many	14	TGTGCCACCAGTGATTTTGGCAGCACAGATACGCAGTATTTT	CATSDFGSTDTQYF
NA	TRBJ2-1	TRBV25-1	NA	15	TGTGCCAGCAGTGACGGGGGAGCCCCCTACAATGAGCAGTTCTTC	CASSDGGAPYNEQFF
NA	TRBJ2-7	TRBV24-1	once	15	TGTGCCACCAGTGATGCCGCGACAGGCCCCTACGAGCAGTACTTC	CATSDAATGPYEQYF
NA	TRBJ2-7	TRBV27	NA	14	TGTGCCAGCAGGACCCGGGACAACTCCTACGAGCAGTACTTC	CASRTRDNSYEQYF
TRBD2	TRBJ2-7	TRBV15	NA	14	TGTGCCACCAGCAGAGCACGGGAGGACTACGAGCAGTACTTC	CATSRAREDYEQYF
TRBD2	TRBJ2-1	TRBV19	few	18	TGTGCCAGTAGTAGGGCTAGCGGGAGACGTAGCTCCTACAATGAGCAGTTCTTC	CASSRASGRRSSYNEQFF
NA	TRBJ2-4	TRBV19	NA	14	TGTGCCAGTAGTAGACGGGACGGGAAAAACATTCAGTACTTC	CASSRRDGKNIQYF
NA	TRBJ2-7	TRBV6-6	few	12	TGTGCCAGCAGTTCTTTGGCGTACGAGCAGTACTTC	CASSSLAYEQYF
NA	TRBJ1-1	TRBV12-3/TRBV12-4	few	16	TGTGCCAGCAGTCTCGGGATAGGAGGGAAGGACACTGAAGCTTTCTTT	CASSLGIGGKDTEAFF
NA	TRBJ2-7	TRBV6-1	NA	13	TGTGCCAGCCGGGGACTTAATAGGGACGAGCAGTACTTC	CASRGLNRDEQYF
NA	TRBJ2-7	TRBV5-4	NA	13	TGTGCCAGCAGCCCGGGGCAGATCCACGAGCAGTACTTC	CASSPGQIHEQYF
TRBD2	TRBJ2-5	TRBV4-3	NA	14	TGCGCCAGCAGCCCGTCACTAGCGACCGAGACCCAGTACTTC	CASSPSLATETQYF
NA	TRBJ2-1	TRBV6-6	NA	13	TGTGCCAGCAAACTCGAGGGTGACAATGAGCAGTTCTTC	CASKLEGDNEQFF
NA	TRBJ2-1	TRBV6-2/TRBV6-3	NA	17	TGTGCCAGCAGTTACGACGGGATGGTCTACTCCTACAATGAGCAGTTCTTC	CASSYDGMVYSYNEQFF
NA	TRBJ2-7	TRBV25-1	few	15	TGTGCCAGCAGTGAATACGCAGGGTCGACCTACGAGCAGTACTTC	CASSEYAGSTYEQYF
TRBD1	TRBJ1-4	TRBV5-5	NA	16	TGTGCCAGCAGCTTGGGGACAGGGGTGTCCTACGAAAAACTGTTTTTT	CASSLGTGVSYEKLFF
TRBD1	TRBJ1-1	TRBV6-2/TRBV6-3	NA	13	TGTGCCAGCAGTCGACAGGGGGACGCTGAAGCTTTCTTT	CASSRQGDAEAFF
TRBD2	TRBJ2-7	TRBV29-1	NA	16	TGCAGCGGCTGGGTCCCCGGGAGGCCCCTCTCCTACGAGCAGTACTTC	CSGWVPGRPLSYEQYF
NA	TRBJ1-2	TRBV6-5	NA	18	TGTGCCAGCATGAAAGGTCGTCAGGCGGGAGTGGGGGACTATGGCTACACCTTC	CASMKGRQAGVGDYGYTF
NA	TRBJ2-3	TRBV2	few	15	TGTGCCAGCAGCCGGGGATCAGGGGGGGCAGATACGCAGTATTTT	CASSRGSGGADTQYF
NA	TRBJ2-3	TRBV6-5	few	13	TGTGCCAGCAGTTACACAGGCACAGATACGCAGTATTTT	CASSYTGTDTQYF
NA	TRBJ1-2	TRBV5-1	few	16	TGCGCCAGCAGCTTGGAGCCGATGATTCGGACCCGGGGCTACACCTTC	CASSLEPMIRTRGYTF
NA	TRBJ2-1	TRBV24-1	many	16	TGTGCCACCAGGGAAGCGGGCCAAAAGGGGACGGATGAGCAGTTCTTC	CATREAGQKGTDEQFF
NA	TRBJ2-7	TRBV5-1	few	13	TGCGCCAGCGCACTTGACTACCCCTACGAGCAGTACTTC	CASALDYPYEQYF
NA	TRBJ1-5	TRBV4-3	NA	16	TGCGCCAGCAGCCAAGATCTTCGGGGCAGCAATCAGCCCCAGCATTTT	CASSQDLRGSNQPQHF
TRBD1	TRBJ2-1	TRBV7-3	few	17	TGTGCCAGCAGCTTAGGCCCTCGGACAGGGGGCTACAATGAGCAGTTCTTC	CASSLGPRTGGYNEQFF
NA	TRBJ2-1	TRBV5-1	many	14	TGCGCCAGCAGCTTGGCTGGGCAATACAATGAGCAGTTCTTC	CASSLAGQYNEQFF
NA	TRBJ1-1	TRBV6-1	NA	14	TGTGCCAGCCCACAGGGACTCTTGAACACTGAAGCTTTCTTT	CASPQGLLNTEAFF
TRBD1	TRBJ2-2	TRBV11-3	NA	15	TGTGCCAGCAGACGGGACAGGGGGATGTCCGGGGAGCTGTTTTTT	CASRRDRGMSGELFF
TRBD1	TRBJ2-2	TRBV2	NA	16	TGTGCCAGCAGTATAGGGACAGGGACGAACACCGGGGAGCTGTTTTTT	CASSIGTGTNTGELFF
TRBD1	TRBJ1-3	TRBV10-3	NA	16	TGTGCCCTTCGCCGGATCAGGGGGCACTCTGGAAACACCATATATTTT	CALRRIRGHSGNTIYF
TRBD2	TRBJ2-3	TRBV7-9	NA	15	TGTGCCAGCAGCAACCCGCGGGGGGGCCCCGATACGCAGTATTTT	CASSNPRGGPDTQYF
NA	TRBJ1-1	TRBV7-8	few	13	TGTGCCAGCAGCTTAGTAACCTCGACTGAAGCTTTCTTT	CASSLVTSTEAFF
NA	TRBJ2-1	TRBV20-1	few	18	TGCAGTGCTAGACCCCCAGGGGGTCGCGCGGGGGCCGACAATGAGCAGTTCTTC	CSARPPGGRAGADNEQFF
NA	TRBJ2-2	TRBV24-1	few	13	TGTGCCACCGGACAGACCAACACCGGGGAGCTGTTTTTT	CATGQTNTGELFF
NA	TRBJ2-1	TRBV7-9	many	16	TGTGCCAGCAGCACAGCGACTGGGCGGTCCTACAATGAGCAGTTCTTC	CASSTATGRSYNEQFF
NA	TRBJ2-7	TRBV6-1	NA	14	TGTGCCAGCAGTGTACTAGAGGGGGGCCACGAGCAGTACTTC	CASSVLEGGHEQYF
TRBD1	TRBJ2-2	TRBV4-1	NA	15	TGCGCCAGCAGCCACCGACAGGGTCTGACCGGGGAGCTGTTTTTT	CASSHRQGLTGELFF
NA	TRBJ2-7	TRBV5-1	NA	15	TGCGCCAGCAGCTTAGGTCCAGGGGGGACCTACGAGCAGTACTTC	CASSLGPGGTYEQYF
NA	TRBJ1-2	TRBV15	NA	12	TGTGCCACCAGCAGAGACAACTATGGCTACACCTTC	CATSRDNYGYTF
TRBD1	TRBJ1-1	TRBV5-4	NA	15	TGTGCCAGCAGCTACCGGACAGGGATGAACACTGAAGCTTTCTTT	CASSYRTGMNTEAFF
NA	TRBJ2-1	TRBV5-1	few	14	TGCGCCAGCAGCTATGGGGTAGTCGGGAATGAGCAGTTCTTC	CASSYGVVGNEQFF
TRBD2	TRBJ2-3	TRBV7-8	NA	15	TGTGCCAGCAGCTCACTTCTGACTAGCGTAGATACGCAGTATTTT	CASSSLLTSVDTQYF
TRBD2	TRBJ2-3	TRBV20-1	few	12	TGCAGTGCAACCCGGACTAGCGCAAAGCAGTATTTT	CSATRTSAKQYF
TRBD2	TRBJ2-5	TRBV6-5	NA	16	TGTGCCAGCAGCCCCGGTGAGCGGGGGGAGGTAGAGACCCAGTACTTC	CASSPGERGEVETQYF
TRBD1	TRBJ1-1	TRBV13	NA	15	TGTGCCAGCAGCTTAGAGGGACAGGGTGAGGGTGAAGCTTTCTTT	CASSLEGQGEGEAFF
NA	TRBJ2-7	TRBV5-6	few	14	TGTGCCAGCAGCTTATGGGGCTACGGTTCCGAGCAGTACTTC	CASSLWGYGSEQYF
NA	TRBJ2-3	TRBV7-9	NA	15	TGTGCCAGCAGTTCCGCACCGAGTGGGGGGGATACGCAGTATTTT	CASSSAPSGGDTQYF
NA	TRBJ2-3	TRBV24-1	many	16	TGTGCCACCAGCGCGCCGAACAGGGAATACACAGATACGCAGTATTTT	CATSAPNREYTDTQYF
TRBD1	TRBJ1-1	TRBV5-1	few	15	TGCGCCAGCAGCTGGGGACAGGGGGAGAACACTGAAGCTTTCTTT	CASSWGQGENTEAFF
NA	TRBJ1-3	TRBV7-8	many	14	TGTGCCGGTGGACCGGGTCCCTCTGGAAACACCATATATTTT	CAGGPGPSGNTIYF
TRBD1	TRBJ2-5	TRBV15	few	15	TGTGCCACCAGCAGAGACAGGGGGCGCGAAGAGACCCAGTACTTC	CATSRDRGREETQYF
NA	TRBJ1-1	TRBV9	NA	15	TGTGCCAGCAGCGTAGATAGGGAGGCGAACACTGAAGCTTTCTTT	CASSVDREANTEAFF
TRBD2	TRBJ2-2	TRBV4-2	NA	17	TGTGCCAGCAGCCAGGACCCTAGCGGGAGAGGAACCGGGGAGCTGTTTTTT	CASSQDPSGRGTGELFF